Described below is a single TCR beta chain sequence and its context. As yet, its antigen is unknown. CDR3 size: 14 residues. V lost 5 bases, J lost 0 bases, and 4 bases stayed unmatched. Germline-derived CDR1 and CDR2 are SGHAT and FQDESV (reference sequence). This PCR relied on a set of 60 Vbeta primers and 13 Jbeta primers. The protocol was immunoSEQ multiplex PCR, while the TCRdb copy is restricted to in-frame clones and leaves out a portion. The repertoire holds about 98,000 clones, approximately 74% seen once, with approximately 2% in the top ten. The data derive from a study of cytomegalovirus exposure and HLA in healthy donors. General study points: Generally TCR sequences proved uncommon, though certain public TCRs appeared in numerous donors. 87-base-pair reads could not separate some V segments, including TRBV6-2 and TRBV6-3. In a later analysis, HLA-associated TCR beta chains were more clonally expanded than equally common others.

This clonotype originated in a male donor in good health and CMV-seronegative. Sequencing used PBMCs. The rearrangement uses TRBV11-1 and TRBJ2-7; TRBD1 matches at 7 bases. In nucleotides, the CDR3 is TGTGCCAGCAGCCTGGACAGGACCTCCTACGAGCAGTACTTC. Residues: CASSLDRTSYEQYF.